This T cell receptor (beta chain) originates from a study of molecular identifiers for immune sequencing clone quantification. Notes on the study in general: Over 99% of CMV-specific effector molecules, but under 1% of naive ones, were in clones above 20 copies. Spiked TCR RNA from one Jurkat cell reportedly showed up when mixed among around 1 million naive cells.

Looked up from germline, CDR1 is SGHDN and CDR2 is FVKESK. The length of the CDR3 is 13 residues. Trimming removed 4 bases at V and 4 bases at J, with 10 bases between. Bulk TCR libraries were made with methods that had been previously described and with listed TCR primers. TCRdb independently ran MiXCR on the PCR reads; one entry per CDR3 protein. The data contain 550,000 to 750,000 distinct CDR3 sequences, 20% of them singletons. This clonotype was seen at least ten times. The antigen remains unidentified. The genes are TRBV14 and TRBJ1-1, with D possibly matching TRBD1 (5 bases). The sequence derives from a human donor in good health. Some libraries in this study had Jurkat cell RNA spiked in. Sequencing used naive CD8+ T cells from blood, with Jurkat cell RNA spiked in. As for subset: FACS-sorted CD8+CD4-CCR7+CD45RA+ naive T cells. The CDR3 reads CASSRRGVTEAFF. The CDR3 coding sequence is TGTGCCAGCAGCCGGCGGGGGGTCACTGAAGCTTTCTTT.